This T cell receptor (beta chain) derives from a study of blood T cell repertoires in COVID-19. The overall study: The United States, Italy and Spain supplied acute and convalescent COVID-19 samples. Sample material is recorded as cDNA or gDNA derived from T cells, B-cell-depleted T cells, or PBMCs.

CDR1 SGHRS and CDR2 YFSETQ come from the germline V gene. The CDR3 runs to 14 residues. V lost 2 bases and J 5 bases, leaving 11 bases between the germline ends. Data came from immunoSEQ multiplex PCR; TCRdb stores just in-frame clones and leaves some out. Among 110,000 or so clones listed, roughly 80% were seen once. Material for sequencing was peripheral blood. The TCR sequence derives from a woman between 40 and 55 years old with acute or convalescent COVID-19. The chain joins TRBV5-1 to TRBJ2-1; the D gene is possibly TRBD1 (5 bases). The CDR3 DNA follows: TGCGCCAGCAGCTTAAAGGGGTGGGACAATGAGCAGTTCTTC. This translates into CASSLKGWDNEQFF.